This entry describes one T cell receptor (beta chain). The antigen remains unidentified. Healthy bone marrow donors supplied every sample. The germline gives CDR1 SEHNR, CDR2 FQNEAQ (reference sequence). The V and J ends lost 4 bases and 5 bases, in that order; junction bases with no gene match: 3. CDR3 length: 13 residues. This sample is drawn from a study of cytomegalovirus exposure and HLA in healthy donors. Points from the study as a whole: When a later analysis compared HLA-associated TCR beta chains with equally common others, the HLA-associated chains turned out to be more clonally expanded and to have lower generation probabilities. TCR beta sequences numbering 15,000 to 20,000 were associated with HLA alleles at 0.05 false discovery rate in a later analysis. A later analysis by the authors found several of the most significant clusters apparently linked to common viral pathogens.

PCR involved 60 Vbeta and 13 Jbeta primers. Repertoires were generated with immunoSEQ multiplex PCR, while TCRdb's copy carries only in-frame clones and drops some. The sample includes over 150,000 clones, more than 75% of them seen just once. The receptor comes from a woman between 45 and 60 years old in good health and CMV-seropositive. V usage is TRBV7-9 and J usage is TRBJ1-2, with 8 bases aligning to TRBD1. Sequenced material: PBMCs. This chain's CDR3 is CASSSTGAYGYTF. In DNA, the CDR3 is TGTGCCAGCAGCTCGACAGGGGCTTATGGCTACACCTTC. Based on the CDR3 plus reference TRBV7-9 and TRBJ1-2, the full variable domain is DTGVSQNPRHKITKRGQNVTFRCDPISEHNRLYWYRQTLGQGPEFLTYFQNEAQLEKSRLLSDRFSAERPKGSFSTLEIQRTEQGDSAMYLCASSSTGAYGYTFGSGTRLTVV.